The TCR beta chain under discussion was sequenced for a study of blood T cell repertoires in COVID-19. Study in general: Samples of COVID-19 (acute and convalescent) were obtained from the United States, Italy and Spain. PBMCs, B-cell-depleted T cells, or T cells were the source of the cDNA or gDNA that made up the material.

Source study methods: For nucleated cells, counts were estimated from reference gene primer amplification. Measured with immunoSEQ multiplex PCR; TCRdb has only the in-frame clones, and not every one. V, J and clone size reflect that table, while D and trimming were determined from the DNA. Altogether about 73,000 clones are present, around 80% being singletons, with the ten largest covering 2.5%. Per the germline V gene, CDR1 is MNHEY and CDR2 is SVGAGI. Trimming took off 3 bases at V and 4 bases at J, with 12 bases between the two ends. CDR3 length equals 14 residues. This chain connects TRBV6-5 to TRBJ1-2, with a tentative D call TRBD1 (5 bases). The TCR comes from a man aged 80 or over with active or convalescent COVID-19. The sequencing sample was made of peripheral blood. The CDR3 region has the DNA TGTGCCAGCAGTTATTCCCGACAGCTCTATGGCTACACCTTC. Translated: CASSYSRQLYGYTF.